What follows are 21 T cell receptor beta chains derived from one specimen sequenced in a study of CD8 T cells in ankylosing spondylitis. Each CDR3 protein is one row after TCRdb ran MiXCR on the 5' RACE reads. This table holds roughly 150,000 distinct CDR3 sequences, roughly 10% found once. Sequencing was carried out using blood, either unsorted or a sorted T cell fraction (not recorded which). These receptors all come from a female donor with ankylosing spondylitis or in good health (not recorded which).

This clonotype was found many times. The chain joins TRBV14 to TRBJ2-1, with a tentative D call TRBD1 (6 bases). Germline V gene lookup returns CDR1 SGHDN and CDR2 FVKESK. The CDR3 contains 14 residues. Trimming cost V 3 bases and J 7 bases, with 13 bases left between them. The DNA of the CDR3 is TGTGCCAGCAGCCATAAGGGGGTTTTAAATGAGCAGTTCTTC. It codes for CASSHKGVLNEQFF.

This clonotype showed up many times. The rearrangement joins TRBV7-9 to TRBJ1-1; no firm D call. From germline, CDR1 is SEHNR and CDR2 FQNEAQ (reference sequence). The CDR3 totals 12 residues. V gave up 5 bases and J gave up 8 bases, with 12 bases separating them. CDR3: CASSQASREAFF. In nucleotides, the CDR3 is TGTGCCAGCAGCCAAGCCAGTAGGGAAGCTTTCTTT.

At least ten counts were recorded for this clonotype. The chain carries TRBV29-1 and TRBJ2-7; D is possibly TRBD1 (5 bases). Germline CDR1 SQVTM, CDR2 ANQGSEA. With 1 base removed from V and 0 bases from J, the gap between germline ends came to 10 bases. The CDR3 has 14 amino acids. The CDR3 DNA is TGCAGCGTTGAAGGGACATCCAGCTCCTACGAGCAGTACTTC. Protein: CSVEGTSSSYEQYF.

This clonotype was seen a few times. The chain joins TRBV6-5 to TRBJ2-2; weak D call: TRBD2 (6 bases). The V gene's germline CDR1 is MNHEY and CDR2 SVGAGI. This CDR3 region has 12 residues. Trimming stripped 6 bases from V and 8 bases from J, with 10 bases between. The CDR3 protein is CASRGGRGELFF. CDR3 coding DNA: TGTGCCAGCAGGGGGGGACGGGGGGAGCTGTTTTTT.

This clonotype was observed a few times. The chain has TRBV7-8 and TRBJ1-5, with TRBD1 as a possible D gene (5 bases). Trimming cost V 4 bases and J 6 bases, with 16 bases left between them. The CDR3 runs to 15 residues. CDR1 SGHVS and CDR2 FQNEAQ come from the germline V gene. The CDR3 spells CASSSLRGRAQPQHF. The DNA for the CDR3 is TGTGCCAGCAGCTCCCTGCGGGGCAGGGCTCAGCCCCAGCATTTT.

This clonotype occurred a few times. The chain carries TRBV9 and TRBJ2-1; perhaps TRBD1 as D (5 bases). Germline loops: CDR1 SGDLS, CDR2 YYNGEE. This CDR3 has 12 residues. Trimming cost V 1 base and J 9 bases, with 8 bases left between them. CDR3 nucleotide sequence: TGTGCCAGCAGCGTACAGGGTACTGAGCAGTTCTTC. Amino acids: CASSVQGTEQFF.

At least ten counts were recorded for this clonotype. The gene calls are TRBV5-1 and TRBJ2-2; possibly TRBD1 for D (5 bases). The CDR3 extends over 15 amino acids. With 4 bases removed from V and 2 bases from J, the gap between germline ends came to 12 bases. Germline CDR1 is SGHRS and CDR2 is YFSETQ. CDR3 protein: CASSHRQINTGELFF. The CDR3 DNA sequence: TGCGCCAGCAGCCACCGACAGATTAACACCGGGGAGCTGTTTTTT.

This clonotype came up many times. The V gene is TRBV4-3, the J gene TRBJ2-7; perhaps TRBD1 as D (5 bases). The V gene lost 0 bases and the J gene lost 5 bases, with 8 bases spanning the gap. The CDR3 runs 13 residues. Germline-derived CDR1 and CDR2 are LGHNA and YSLEER. Written as DNA, the CDR3 is TGCGCCAGCAGCCAAGAACAGGTGGACGAGCAGTACTTC. As protein: CASSQEQVDEQYF.

This clonotype was picked up many times. This rearrangement joins TRBV15 to TRBJ2-5, with 9 bases identical to TRBD1. CDR1 is LNHNV, CDR2 YYDKDF, per germline (reference sequence). CDR3 length: 13 residues. J gave up 5 bases and V 5 bases, and 3 bases lay outside the gene matches. CDR3 DNA sequence: TGTGCCACCAGCTTTGGACAGGGGGAGACCCAGTACTTC. Residues: CATSFGQGETQYF.

This chain links TRBV4-3 with TRBJ2-1; maybe TRBD1 (5 bases). Trimming shortened V by 3 bases and J by 8 bases, and 17 bases separated the two germline ends. The CDR3 covers 15 residues. Germline V gene sequence: CDR1 LGHNA, CDR2 YSLEER. The CDR3 DNA reads TGCGCCAGCAGCCATCACCACCCCGTAGGGGATGAGCAGTTCTTC. It is translated as CASSHHHPVGDEQFF.

The gene calls are TRBV5-1 and TRBJ2-2, with TRBD2 as a possible D gene (5 bases). V gave up 0 bases and J gave up 0 bases, with 6 bases separating them. CDR3 size: 15 residues. Germline CDR1 reads SGHRS; CDR2 reads YFSETQ. CDR3 sequence: CASSLDSANTGELFF. In nucleotides, the CDR3 is TGCGCCAGCAGCTTGGATAGCGCGAACACCGGGGAGCTGTTTTTT. Supplemented by reference TRBV5-1 and TRBJ2-2, the full variable domain reads KAGVTQTPRYLIKTRGQQVTLSCSPISGHRSVSWYQQTPGQGLQFLFEYFSETQRNKGNFPGRFSGRQFSNSRSEMNVSTLELGDSALYLCASSLDSANTGELFFGEGSRLTVL.

The chain couples TRBV7-9 to TRBJ2-1; TRBD1 or TRBD2 may be the D gene (5 bases each). There are 13 residues in the CDR3. From germline, CDR1 is SEHNR and CDR2 FQNEAQ (reference sequence). Trimming left V 11 bases short and J 5 bases short, with 16 bases between. This CDR3 is CAPRGLSDNEQFF. As DNA, the CDR3 is TGTGCCCCGAGGGGTCTGAGTGACAATGAGCAGTTCTTC. Complete variable domain (other parts from reference TRBV7-9 and TRBJ2-1): DTGVSQNPRHKITKRGQNVTFRCDPISEHNRLYWYRQTLGQGPEFLTYFQNEAQLEKSRLLSDRFSAERPKGSFSTLEIQRTEQGDSAMYLCAPRGLSDNEQFFGPGTRLTVL.

The gene calls are TRBV20-1 and TRBJ1-1, with D unresolved. CDR1 and CDR2 from the germline V gene are DFQATT and SNEGSKA (reference sequence). Trimming removed 2 bases at V and 1 base at J, with 11 bases between. This CDR3 region has 14 residues. This CDR3 is CSARLEVGNTEAFF. The CDR3 nucleotides read TGCAGTGCTAGACTAGAGGTGGGGAACACTGAAGCTTTCTTT.

This clonotype was counted ten times or more. This chain joins TRBV4-1 and TRBJ2-3; either TRBD1 or TRBD2 may fit D (5 bases each). The CDR3 runs to 15 residues. Trimming cost V 4 bases and J 2 bases, with 13 bases left between them. The germline V gene has CDR1 MGHRA and CDR2 YSYEKL. CDR3 DNA: TGCGCCAGCAGCCCCGTGGGGGTCTACACAGATACGCAGTATTTT. Its protein product is CASSPVGVYTDTQYF.

The chain uses TRBV7-2 and TRBJ2-5; D is undetermined. V shed 5 bases and J shed 5 bases, with 12 bases lying between them. This CDR3 comprises 13 residues. CDR1 is SGHTA, CDR2 FQGNSA, per germline. In DNA, the CDR3 is TGTGCCAGCAGCCCCCCCCCTCGGGAGACCCAGTACTTC. It is translated as CASSPPPRETQYF.

The table lists this clonotype with a few counts. The chain carries TRBV5-6 and TRBJ1-1; possible D gene TRBD1, 6 bases. Germline-derived CDR1 and CDR2 are SGHDT and YYEEEE. CDR3 length equals 13 residues. V was shortened by 3 bases and J by 4 bases, with 10 bases between the two germline ends. The chain's CDR3 is CASSSGTLTEAFF. DNA for the CDR3: TGTGCCAGCAGCTCCGGGACACTCACTGAAGCTTTCTTT.

Only a few counts were recorded for this clonotype. V and J are TRBV11-2 and TRBJ2-6, with D possibly being TRBD2 (6 bases). The CDR3 runs 18 residues. V was cut by 5 bases and J by 0 bases, with 17 bases left in between. Germline CDR1 is SGHAT and CDR2 is FQNNGV. Here the CDR3 reads CASSPDGGTHSGANVLTF. The CDR3, as DNA: TGTGCCAGCAGCCCCGACGGAGGGACCCACTCTGGGGCCAACGTCCTGACTTTC. Variable domain in full (rest from reference TRBV11-2 and TRBJ2-6): EAGVAQSPRYKIIEKRQSVAFWCNPISGHATLYWYQQILGQGPKLLIQFQNNGVVDDSQLPKDRFSAERLKGVDSTLKIQPAKLEDSAVYLCASSPDGGTHSGANVLTFGAGSRLTVL.

This sequence joins TRBV29-1 and TRBJ2-3, with TRBD2 identical over 9 bases. CDR1 and CDR2 (germline): SQVTM, ANQGSEA. With 1 base clipped from V and 2 bases from J, the junction kept 4 bases outside the gene matches. This CDR3 region has 15 residues. As DNA, the CDR3 is TGCAGCGTTGAAGGGACTAGCGCCTCCACAGATACGCAGTATTTT. This gives the protein CSVEGTSASTDTQYF.

V usage is TRBV6-1 and J usage is TRBJ1-1, with D perhaps TRBD1 (6 bases). V lost 7 bases, J lost 0 bases, and 15 bases lay in between. Germline V gene lookup returns CDR1 MNHNS and CDR2 SASEGT. The CDR3 sequence is 15 residues long. The CDR3 sequence is CASTPRQVMNTEAFF. The CDR3 bases are TGTGCCAGCACCCCACGACAGGTCATGAACACTGAAGCTTTCTTT.

This clonotype was recorded a few times. The rearrangement uses TRBV19 and TRBJ2-5; tentative D call: TRBD2 (6 bases). The CDR3 consists of 14 residues. The germline V gene encodes CDR1 LNHDA and CDR2 SQIVND (reference sequence). The V and J ends lost 1 base and 5 bases respectively, with 11 bases between them. In DNA form, the CDR3 reads TGTGCCAGTAGTATAGCGGGAGAGGGGGAGACCCAGTACTTC. Translated, it gives CASSIAGEGETQYF.

The CDR3 here is CASSLSRGGEQYF. The CDR3 nucleotides are TGCGCCAGCAGCCTTAGCAGGGGGGGCGAGCAGTACTTC. The V gene is TRBV4-3, the J gene TRBJ2-7; D is possibly TRBD1 or TRBD2 (7 bases each). Germline V gene data show CDR1 as LGHNA and CDR2 as YSLEER. This CDR3 is 13 amino acids long. The V end lost 4 bases, the J end lost 6 bases, and 13 bases lay between the germline ends.